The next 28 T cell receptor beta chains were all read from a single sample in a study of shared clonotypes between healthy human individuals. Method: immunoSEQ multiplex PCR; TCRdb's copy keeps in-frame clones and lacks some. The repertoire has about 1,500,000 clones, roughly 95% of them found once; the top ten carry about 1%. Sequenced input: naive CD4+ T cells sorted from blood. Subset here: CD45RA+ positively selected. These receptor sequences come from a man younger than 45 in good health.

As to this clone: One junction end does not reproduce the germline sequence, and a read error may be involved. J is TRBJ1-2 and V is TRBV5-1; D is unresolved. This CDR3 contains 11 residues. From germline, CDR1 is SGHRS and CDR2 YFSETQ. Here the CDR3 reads CASSLDRDRAF. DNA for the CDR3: TGCGCCAGCAGCTTGGATAGGGATAGGGCCTTC. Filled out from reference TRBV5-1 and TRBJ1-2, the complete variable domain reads KAGVTQTPRYLIKTRGQQVTLSCSPISGHRSVSWYQQTPGQGLQFLFEYFSETQRNKGNFPGRFSGRQFSNSRSEMNVSTLELGDSALYLCASSLDRDRAFGSGTRLTVV.

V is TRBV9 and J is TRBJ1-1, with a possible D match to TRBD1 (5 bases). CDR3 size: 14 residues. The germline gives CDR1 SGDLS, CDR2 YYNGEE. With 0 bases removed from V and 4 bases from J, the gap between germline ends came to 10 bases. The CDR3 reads CASSVGLQGTEAFF. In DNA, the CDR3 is TGTGCCAGCAGCGTAGGCCTGCAGGGCACTGAAGCTTTCTTT.

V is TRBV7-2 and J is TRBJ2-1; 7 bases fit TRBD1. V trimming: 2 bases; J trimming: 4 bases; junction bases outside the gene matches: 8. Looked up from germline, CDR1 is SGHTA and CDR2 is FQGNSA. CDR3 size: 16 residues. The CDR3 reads CASSLWAGGSYNEQFF. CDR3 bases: TGTGCCAGCAGCTTATGGGCAGGGGGATCTTACAATGAGCAGTTCTTC.

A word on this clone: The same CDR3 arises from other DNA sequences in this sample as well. CDR3 loop: CASSFGLAGVYNEQFF. The CDR3 DNA follows: TGCGCCAGCAGCTTCGGGCTAGCGGGGGTTTACAATGAGCAGTTCTTC. The V and J genes are TRBV5-1 and TRBJ2-1; 10 nucleotides line up with TRBD2. Losses at the gene ends were 2 bases for V and 4 bases for J; bases not matched to a gene: 6. The CDR3 is 16 amino acids. Looked up from germline, CDR1 is SGHRS and CDR2 is YFSETQ.

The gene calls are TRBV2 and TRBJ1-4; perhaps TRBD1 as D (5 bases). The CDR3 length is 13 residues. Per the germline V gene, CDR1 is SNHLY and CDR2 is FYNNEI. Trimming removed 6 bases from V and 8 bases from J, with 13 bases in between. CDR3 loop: CASRGPGEEKLFF. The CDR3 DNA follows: TGTGCCAGCAGGGGGCCTGGGGAAGAAAAACTGTTTTTT.

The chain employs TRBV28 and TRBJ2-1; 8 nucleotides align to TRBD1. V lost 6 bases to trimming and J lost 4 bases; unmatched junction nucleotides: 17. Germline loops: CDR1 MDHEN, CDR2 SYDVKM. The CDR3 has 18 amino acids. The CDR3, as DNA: TGTGCCAGCAGCGATAACCCTCGGGGGACAGGTTTTTACAATGAGCAGTTCTTC. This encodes CASSDNPRGTGFYNEQFF. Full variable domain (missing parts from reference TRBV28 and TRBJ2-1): DVKVTQSSRYLVKRTGEKVFLECVQDMDHENMFWYRQDPGLGLRLIYFSYDVKMKEKGDIPEGYSVSREKKERFSLILESASTNQTSMYLCASSDNPRGTGFYNEQFFGPGTRLTVL.

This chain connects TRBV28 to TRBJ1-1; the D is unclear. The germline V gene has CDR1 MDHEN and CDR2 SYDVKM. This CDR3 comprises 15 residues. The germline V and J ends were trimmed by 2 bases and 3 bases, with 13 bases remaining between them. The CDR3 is CASSLIGPKDTEAFF. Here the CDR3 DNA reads TGTGCCAGCAGTTTAATCGGCCCTAAGGACACTGAAGCTTTCTTT.

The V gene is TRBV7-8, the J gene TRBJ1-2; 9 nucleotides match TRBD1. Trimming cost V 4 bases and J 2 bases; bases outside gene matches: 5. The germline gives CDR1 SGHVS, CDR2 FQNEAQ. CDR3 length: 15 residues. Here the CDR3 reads CASSSGQGRNYGYTF. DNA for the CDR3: TGTGCCAGCAGCTCGGGACAGGGCAGAAACTATGGCTACACCTTC.

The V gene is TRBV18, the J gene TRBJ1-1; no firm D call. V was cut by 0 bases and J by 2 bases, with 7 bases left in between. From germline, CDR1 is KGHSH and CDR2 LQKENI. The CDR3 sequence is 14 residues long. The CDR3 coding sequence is TGTGCCAGCTCACCACCGGGCACTAACACTGAAGCTTTCTTT. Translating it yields CASSPPGTNTEAFF.

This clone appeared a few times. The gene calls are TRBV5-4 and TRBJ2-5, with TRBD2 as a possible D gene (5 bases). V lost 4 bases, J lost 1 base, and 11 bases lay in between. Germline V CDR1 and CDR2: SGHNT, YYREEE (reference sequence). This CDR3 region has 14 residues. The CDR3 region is CASSLSSGQETQYF. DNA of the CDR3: TGTGCCAGCAGCCTTAGCAGCGGCCAAGAGACCCAGTACTTC.

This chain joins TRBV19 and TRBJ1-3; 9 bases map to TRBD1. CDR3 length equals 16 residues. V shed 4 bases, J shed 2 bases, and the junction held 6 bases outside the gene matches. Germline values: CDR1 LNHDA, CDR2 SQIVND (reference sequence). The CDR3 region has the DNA TGTGCCAGTAGTACCCGGGGACAGGGAACTGGAAACACCATATATTTT. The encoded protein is CASSTRGQGTGNTIYF. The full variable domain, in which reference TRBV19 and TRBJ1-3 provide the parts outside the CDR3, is DGGITQSPKYLFRKEGQNVTLSCEQNLNHDAMYWYRQDPGQGLRLIYYSQIVNDFQKGDIAEGYSVSREKKESFPLTVTSAQKNPTAFYLCASSTRGQGTGNTIYFGEGSWLTVV.

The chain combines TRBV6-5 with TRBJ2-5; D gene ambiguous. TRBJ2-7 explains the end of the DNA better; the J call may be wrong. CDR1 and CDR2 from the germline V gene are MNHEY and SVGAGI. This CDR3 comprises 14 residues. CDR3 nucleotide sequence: TGTGCCGTAAGTTTAGAATACGGACCCTACGAGCAGTACTTC. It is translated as CAVSLEYGPYEQYF.

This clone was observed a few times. The CDR3 bases are TGTGCCAGTCATAGCCCCTACGAGCAGTACTTC. This sequence encodes CASHSPYEQYF. The chain couples TRBV2 to TRBJ2-7; D is undetermined. The CDR3 runs to 11 residues. Per germline, CDR1 SNHLY and CDR2 FYNNEI. Trimming shortened V by 9 bases and J by 2 bases, and 8 bases separated the two germline ends.

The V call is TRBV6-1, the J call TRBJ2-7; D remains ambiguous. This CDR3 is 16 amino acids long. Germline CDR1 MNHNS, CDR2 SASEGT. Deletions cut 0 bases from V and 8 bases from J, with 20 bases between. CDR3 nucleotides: TGTGCCAGCAGTGAAGCGCTAACGGGCAGCTGGAGTAAGCAGTACTTC. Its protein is CASSEALTGSWSKQYF.

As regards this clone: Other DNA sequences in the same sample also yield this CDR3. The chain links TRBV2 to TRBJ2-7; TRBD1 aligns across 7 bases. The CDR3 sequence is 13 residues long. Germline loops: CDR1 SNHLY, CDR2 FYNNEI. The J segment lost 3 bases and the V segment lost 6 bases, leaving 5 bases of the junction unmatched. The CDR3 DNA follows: TGTGCCAGCAGAAGGACAGGCGGCTACGAGCAGTACTTC. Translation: CASRRTGGYEQYF.

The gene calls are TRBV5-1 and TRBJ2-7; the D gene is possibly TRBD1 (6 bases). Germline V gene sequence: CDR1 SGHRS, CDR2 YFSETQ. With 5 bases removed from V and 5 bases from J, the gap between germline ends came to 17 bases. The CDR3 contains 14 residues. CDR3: CASRYLLQGDEQYF. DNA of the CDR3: TGCGCCAGCAGATATCTTTTACAGGGCGACGAGCAGTACTTC.

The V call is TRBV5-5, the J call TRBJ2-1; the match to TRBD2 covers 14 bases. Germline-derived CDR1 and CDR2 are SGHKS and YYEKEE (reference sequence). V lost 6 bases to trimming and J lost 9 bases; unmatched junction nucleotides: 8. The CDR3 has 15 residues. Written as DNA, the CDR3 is TGTGCCAGCATCCCGGTAGGACTAGCGGGAGGTGAGCAGTTCTTC. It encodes CASIPVGLAGGEQFF.

The chain's CDR3 is CSVEEARFTGELFF. In DNA form, the CDR3 reads TGCAGCGTTGAGGAGGCCAGGTTCACCGGGGAGCTGTTTTTT. This chain links TRBV29-1 with TRBJ2-2, with a weak D call TRBD2 (5 bases). The germline V gene encodes CDR1 SQVTM and CDR2 ANQGSEA. This CDR3 has 14 residues. Trimming took off 3 bases at V and 4 bases at J, with 12 bases between the two ends.

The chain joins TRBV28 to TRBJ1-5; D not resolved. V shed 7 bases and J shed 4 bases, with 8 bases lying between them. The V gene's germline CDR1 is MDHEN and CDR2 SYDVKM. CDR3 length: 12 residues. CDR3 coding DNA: TGTGCCAGCATAACTTATAATCAGCCCCAGCATTTT. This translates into CASITYNQPQHF.

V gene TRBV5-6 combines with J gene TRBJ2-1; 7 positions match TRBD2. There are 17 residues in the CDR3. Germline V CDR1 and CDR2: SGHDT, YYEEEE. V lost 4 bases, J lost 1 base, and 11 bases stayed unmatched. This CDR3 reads CASSTLRREVSYNEQFF. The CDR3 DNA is TGTGCCAGCAGCACCCTACGTCGGGAGGTATCCTACAATGAGCAGTTCTTC.

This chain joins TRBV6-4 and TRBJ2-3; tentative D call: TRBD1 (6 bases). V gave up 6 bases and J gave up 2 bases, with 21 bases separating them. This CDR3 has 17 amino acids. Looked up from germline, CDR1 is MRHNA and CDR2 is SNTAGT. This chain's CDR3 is CASSDTHRAQATDTQYF. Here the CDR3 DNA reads TGTGCCAGCAGCGATACCCACAGGGCTCAGGCCACAGATACGCAGTATTTT.

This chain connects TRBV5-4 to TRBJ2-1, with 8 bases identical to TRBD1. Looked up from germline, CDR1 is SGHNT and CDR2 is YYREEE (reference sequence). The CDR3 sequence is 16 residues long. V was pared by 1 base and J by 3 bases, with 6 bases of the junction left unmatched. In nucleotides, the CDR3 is TGTGCCAGCAGCTTGACCCGGACAGGGAACTACAATGAGCAGTTCTTC. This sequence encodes CASSLTRTGNYNEQFF. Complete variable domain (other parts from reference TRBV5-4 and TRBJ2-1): ETGVTQSPTHLIKTRGQQVTLRCSSQSGHNTVSWYQQALGQGPQFIFQYYREEENGRGNFPPRFSGLQFPNYSSELNVNALELDDSALYLCASSLTRTGNYNEQFFGPGTRLTVL.

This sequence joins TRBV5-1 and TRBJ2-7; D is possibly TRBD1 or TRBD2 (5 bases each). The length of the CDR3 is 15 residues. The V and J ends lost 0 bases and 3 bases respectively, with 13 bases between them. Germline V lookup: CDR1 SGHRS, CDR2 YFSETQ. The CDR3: CASSLVGESSYEQYF. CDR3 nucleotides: TGCGCCAGCAGCTTGGTGGGGGAATCCAGCTACGAGCAGTACTTC.

CDR3 sequence (DNA): TGTGCCAGCAGGGCCCAGGTTTCCAAATACGAGCAGTACTTC. Residues: CASRAQVSKYEQYF. The rearrangement links TRBV28 to TRBJ2-7; D is undetermined. Per the germline V gene, CDR1 is MDHEN and CDR2 is SYDVKM. The CDR3 consists of 14 residues. The germline V and J ends were trimmed by 6 bases and 4 bases, with 16 bases remaining between them.

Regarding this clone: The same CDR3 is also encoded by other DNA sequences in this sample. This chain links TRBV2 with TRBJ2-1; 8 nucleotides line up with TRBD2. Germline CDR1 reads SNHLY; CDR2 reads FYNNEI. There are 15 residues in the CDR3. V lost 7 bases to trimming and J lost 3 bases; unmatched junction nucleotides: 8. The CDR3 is CASTLGSGSYNEQFF. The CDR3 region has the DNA TGTGCCAGCACCCTAGGGAGCGGGAGCTACAATGAGCAGTTCTTC.

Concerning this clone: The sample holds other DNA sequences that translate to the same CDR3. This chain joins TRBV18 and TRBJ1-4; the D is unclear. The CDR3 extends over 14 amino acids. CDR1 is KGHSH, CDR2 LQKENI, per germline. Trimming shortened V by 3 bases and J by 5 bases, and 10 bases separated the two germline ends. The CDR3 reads CASSPGRLNEKLFF. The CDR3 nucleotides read TGTGCCAGCTCACCCGGTAGATTGAATGAAAAACTGTTTTTT.

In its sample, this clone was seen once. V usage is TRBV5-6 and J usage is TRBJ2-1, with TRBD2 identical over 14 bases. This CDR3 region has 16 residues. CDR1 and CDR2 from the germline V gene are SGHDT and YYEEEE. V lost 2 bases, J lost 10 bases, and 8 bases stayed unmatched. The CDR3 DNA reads TGTGCCAGCAGCTTCAAGACTAGCGGGAGGGCCCGCGAGCAGTTCTTC. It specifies CASSFKTSGRAREQFF.

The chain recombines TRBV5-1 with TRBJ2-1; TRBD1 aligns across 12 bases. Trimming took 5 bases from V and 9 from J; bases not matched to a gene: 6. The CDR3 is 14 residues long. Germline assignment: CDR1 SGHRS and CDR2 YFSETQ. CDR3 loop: CASRSGTGGSEQFF. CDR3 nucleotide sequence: TGCGCCAGCAGGTCCGGGACAGGGGGCAGTGAGCAGTTCTTC.